The clone carrying this T cell receptor (beta chain) showed up many times. The sample comes from a study of response to subunit inactivated influenza vaccine. One entry per CDR3 protein results from TCRdb running MiXCR on the RT-PCR reads. The top ten clones hold around 6.5% of a sample with hundreds of thousands of distinct CDR3 sequences, 11% to 15% of them seen once. The germline CDR1 and CDR2 sequences are SEHNR and FQNEAQ (reference sequence). The CDR3 covers 16 residues. The germline V and J ends were trimmed by 3 bases and 4 bases, with 16 bases remaining between them. The sample in question was PBMCs from blood, obtained 14 days before vaccination. The TCR originated in a man over 45 who received an inactivated influenza vaccine. This chain connects TRBV7-9 to TRBJ2-1; D possibly corresponds to TRBD2 (6 bases). The CDR3 protein is CASSFPTGTGYNEQFF. The CDR3 nucleotides are TGTGCCAGCAGCTTCCCGACCGGGACTGGATACAATGAGCAGTTCTTC.